The 14 T cell receptor beta chains given below trace back to one sample, sequenced in a study of OX40 agonist ivuxolimab in advanced cancers. Profiled with immunoSEQ multiplex PCR; TCRdb holds only in-frame clones, not every one. The profile shows about 71,000 clones, about 83% of them singletons. The starting material was CD4+ or CD8+ T cells sorted from blood, obtained in a trial of the OX40 agonist ivuxolimab. These receptor sequences come from an adult with an advanced solid tumor such as melanoma, head and neck, liver or kidney cancer.

This clone showed up just a few times. The V gene is TRBV27, the J gene TRBJ1-1; the D is unclear. The CDR3 has 12 amino acids. Germline values: CDR1 MNHEY, CDR2 SMNVEV (reference sequence). V lost 3 bases, J lost 4 bases, and 6 bases lay in between. CDR3 DNA sequence: TGTGCCAGCAGTTTCCTTGGCACTGAAGCTTTCTTT. Residues: CASSFLGTEAFF.

This clone was found once. J is TRBJ2-7 and V is TRBV29-1; D unclear. The CDR3 extends over 12 amino acids. Trimming took off 4 bases at V and 0 bases at J, with 7 bases between the two ends. Germline CDR1 reads SQVTM; CDR2 reads ANQGSEA. Written as DNA, the CDR3 is TGCAGCGTTGCCGACGACTCCTACGAGCAGTACTTC. Its protein is CSVADDSYEQYF.

The rearrangement links TRBV27 to TRBJ1-2; D is possibly TRBD1 (6 bases). The CDR3 totals 15 residues. Germline lookup yields CDR1 MNHEY and CDR2 SMNVEV (reference sequence). V gave up 4 bases and J gave up 4 bases, with 16 bases separating them. Here the CDR3 reads CASSSTGQTSYGYTF. In DNA form, the CDR3 reads TGTGCCAGCAGTTCAACGGGACAAACTTCCTATGGCTACACCTTC.

The chain carries TRBV9 and TRBJ2-7; D not resolved. This CDR3 is 12 amino acids long. Deletions cut 3 bases from V and 0 bases from J, with 4 bases between. Germline values: CDR1 SGDLS, CDR2 YYNGEE. The CDR3 region has the DNA TGTGCCAGCAGCGGGAGCTCCTACGAGCAGTACTTC. Translating it yields CASSGSSYEQYF.

The V gene is TRBV5-1, the J gene TRBJ2-5; 12 positions agree with TRBD1. Germline V gene data show CDR1 as SGHRS and CDR2 as YFSETQ. V lost 0 bases and J lost 5; bases outside the gene matches: 5. The CDR3 length is 16 residues. For the CDR3, the DNA is TGCGCCAGCAGCTTGGCCGGGGGACAGGGGGCTGAGACCCAGTACTTC. Translating it yields CASSLAGGQGAETQYF.

This clone has more than one count but fewer than ten. V gene TRBV4-1 combines with J gene TRBJ1-2; D call uncertain. Between the trimmed V and J ends, which lost 9 bases and 5 bases, there was a span of 22 bases. Germline V lookup: CDR1 MGHRA, CDR2 YSYEKL. This CDR3 contains 15 residues. The CDR3 DNA reads as TGCGCCAGTTCTCTTCAGCCCACACCGGGGTATGGCTACACCTTC. Translation gives CASSLQPTPGYGYTF.

The rearrangement joins TRBV5-6 to TRBJ2-2, with D perhaps matching TRBD1 (5 bases). The length of the CDR3 is 15 residues. V was cut by 4 bases and J by 3 bases, with 13 bases left in between. Germline CDR1 reads SGHDT; CDR2 reads YYEEEE. CDR3 coding DNA: TGTGCCAGCAGCCGTATCGACAGAGACACCGGGGAGCTGTTTTTT. Residues: CASSRIDRDTGELFF. Variable domain in full (rest from reference TRBV5-6 and TRBJ2-2): DAGVTQSPTHLIKTRGQQVTLRCSPKSGHDTVSWYQQALGQGPQFIFQYYEEEERQRGNFPDRFSGHQFPNYSSELNVNALLLGDSALYLCASSRIDRDTGELFFGEGSRLTVL.

J is TRBJ2-3 and V is TRBV13; D may match TRBD1 or TRBD2 (6 bases each). The CDR3 has 15 amino acids. V lost 3 bases to trimming and J lost 0 bases, with 10 bases between them. Germline V gene sequence: CDR1 PRHDT, CDR2 FYEKMQ (reference sequence). The CDR3 DNA reads TGTGCCAGCAGCTTTGGGGGGCTAAGCACAGATACGCAGTATTTT. Amino acids: CASSFGGLSTDTQYF. Full variable domain (outside the CDR3, taken from reference TRBV13 and TRBJ2-3): AAGVIQSPRHLIKEKRETATLKCYPIPRHDTVYWYQQGPGQDPQFLISFYEKMQSDKGSIPDRFSAQQFSDYHSELNMSSLELGDSALYFCASSFGGLSTDTQYFGPGTRLTVL.

The chain couples TRBV4-1 to TRBJ2-5; D perhaps matches TRBD2 (6 bases). CDR1 is MGHRA and CDR2 is YSYEKL in the germline V gene. The CDR3 spans 17 residues. Trimming stripped 3 bases from V and 5 bases from J, with 22 bases between. CDR3 amino acids: CASSQAPGGGRGETQYF. In DNA, the CDR3 is TGCGCCAGCAGCCAGGCCCCGGGTGGAGGGCGAGGGGAGACCCAGTACTTC.

The chain's CDR3 is CASSQGTDPRNSPLHF. In nucleotides, the CDR3 is TGTGCCAGCAGCCAAGGGACCGATCCCAGGAATTCACCCCTCCACTTT. The V and J genes are TRBV7-8 and TRBJ1-6; a weak D match, TRBD1 (5 bases). The V end lost 5 bases, the J end lost 7 bases, and 18 bases lay between the germline ends. Germline V gene data show CDR1 as SGHVS and CDR2 as FQNEAQ. This CDR3 has 16 residues. The variable domain in full, completed from reference TRBV7-8 and TRBJ1-6, reads GAGVSQSPRYKVAKRGQDVALRCDPISGHVSLFWYQQALGQGPEFLTYFQNEAQLDKSGLPSDRFFAERPEGSVSTLKIQRTQQEDSAVYLCASSQGTDPRNSPLHFGNGTRLTVT.

This chain uses TRBV5-1 with TRBJ2-1; a weak D match, TRBD2 (6 bases). Per germline, CDR1 SGHRS and CDR2 YFSETQ. V lost 6 bases, J lost 2 bases, and 12 bases lay in between. The CDR3 spans 14 residues. CDR3 bases: TGCGCCAGCAACTTAGCGGATCCCTACAATGAGCAGTTCTTC. The encoded protein is CASNLADPYNEQFF. Together with reference TRBV5-1 and TRBJ2-1, the CDR3 gives the full variable domain: KAGVTQTPRYLIKTRGQQVTLSCSPISGHRSVSWYQQTPGQGLQFLFEYFSETQRNKGNFPGRFSGRQFSNSRSEMNVSTLELGDSALYLCASNLADPYNEQFFGPGTRLTVL.

The chain combines TRBV7-3 with TRBJ2-1; no reliable D call. The CDR3 runs to 13 residues. V dropped 7 bases and J dropped 7 bases, with 14 bases sitting between them. Germline CDR1 reads SGHTA; CDR2 reads FQGTGA. The DNA for the CDR3 is TGTGCCAGCACCAAAGGGCCCGGGAATGAGCAGTTCTTC. Residues: CASTKGPGNEQFF.

V usage is TRBV7-3 and J usage is TRBJ2-2; 9 positions agree with TRBD2. Germline lookup yields CDR1 SGHTA and CDR2 FQGTGA. CDR3 length: 17 residues. V was pared by 5 bases and J by 3 bases, with 10 bases of the junction left unmatched. CDR3 sequence reads: CASSKHPASGDTGELFF. In DNA, the CDR3 is TGTGCCAGCAGCAAGCACCCGGCTAGCGGGGACACCGGGGAGCTGTTTTTT. The whole variable domain, remainder taken from reference TRBV7-3 and TRBJ2-2, is GAGVSQTPSNKVTEKGKYVELRCDPISGHTALYWYRQSLGQGPEFLIYFQGTGAADDSGLPNDRFFAVRPEGSVSTLKIQRTERGDSAVYLCASSKHPASGDTGELFFGEGSRLTVL.

J is TRBJ2-7 and V is TRBV5-1, with 11 bases matching TRBD1. Unmatched junction bases numbered 11, after V lost 7 bases and J lost 2 bases. The CDR3 has 16 residues. Germline V CDR1 and CDR2: SGHRS, YFSETQ. CDR3 nucleotide sequence: TGCGCCAGCGGTCCGTTCCCGGGACAGGGGGCCTACGAGCAGTACTTC. Encoded protein: CASGPFPGQGAYEQYF.